The clone carrying this T cell receptor (beta chain) was seen repeatedly, ten times or more. Mismatch with germline at one junction end may stem from a read error. The read ends 3 residues before the CDR3 terminus; that terminus is restored from the germline J gene. Using immunoSEQ multiplex PCR, the repertoire was profiled, and TCRdb retains in-frame clones only, with some absent. The specimen has about 37,000 clones, none found just once. These data come from a study of T cell clonality in common variable immunodeficiency. The CDR3 runs to 15 residues. Germline V lookup: CDR1 SSHAT, CDR2 FNYEAQ (reference sequence).

The receptor was isolated from a person aged 18-69 years in good health. Source material: peripheral blood mononuclear cells. The chain couples TRBV7-7 to TRBJ2-3; 9 bases are shared with TRBD1. The CDR3 bases that were read are TGTGCTAGCAGCTTAGGGACAGGGAGTACAGATACG. Translation: CASSLGTGSTDT. The complete CDR3 sequence is CASSLGTGSTDTQYF.